Described below is a single T cell receptor (beta chain) sequence and its context. Its antigen is undetermined. Germline V gene sequence: CDR1 KGHSH, CDR2 LQKENI. This CDR3 has 15 residues. Trimming cost V 2 bases and J 3 bases; bases outside gene matches: 3. TCRdb re-derived calls from the 5' RACE reads in MiXCR, one entry per CDR3 protein. The profile shows fewer than 200,000 distinct CDR3 sequences, around 18% of them singletons. This entry comes from a study of T-cell memory formation after mild COVID-19. Study results and caveats: Day 37-peaking second-wave clones had unconfirmed SARS-CoV-2 specificity.

The J gene is TRBJ1-1, the V gene TRBV18; 10 bases are shared with TRBD1. The sequence was obtained from a man between 18 and 35 years old who had mild COVID-19 (a few samples of this study predate the infection). Cell type and time point are not known. Material: PBMCs or a T cell subset sorted from them (not recorded which). The CDR3 DNA sequence: TGTGCCAGCTCACCAGGACAGGGGGGATACACTGAAGCTTTCTTT. Translation: CASSPGQGGYTEAFF.